This TCR beta chain was observed in a study of cytomegalovirus exposure and HLA in healthy donors. Study in general: Caucasian-associated ancestry cluster membership applied to about 83% of approximately 420 genotyped donors. Study-level points and caveats: Associated with cytomegalovirus, according to the listing, were 150 to 200 TCR beta chains. Certain indistinguishable V segments, among them TRBV6-2 and TRBV6-3, were excluded. Analysis was performed later, and it showed HLA-associated TCR beta chains to be more clonally expanded than equally common others.

Both 60 Vbeta primers and 13 Jbeta primers went into the PCR. TCRdb keeps only in-frame clones here, not all; method: immunoSEQ multiplex PCR. Of 55,000 to 65,000 clones listed, roughly 90% were seen once; the top ten hold over 1.2%. Of note for this clone: Antigen: not known.

Germline CDR1 reads SGDLS; CDR2 reads YYNGEE. V gave up 3 bases and J gave up 5 bases; unmatched junction bases: 22. The CDR3 runs to 20 residues. This chain links TRBV9 with TRBJ1-2; TRBD1 matches at 10 bases. The TCR comes from a man younger than 40 in good health and CMV-seropositive. Source material: PBMCs. The chain's CDR3 is CASSGISDRGPSLLEYGYTF. In DNA, the CDR3 is TGTGCCAGCAGCGGAATTTCTGACAGGGGGCCTAGTCTTCTGGAATATGGCTACACCTTC.